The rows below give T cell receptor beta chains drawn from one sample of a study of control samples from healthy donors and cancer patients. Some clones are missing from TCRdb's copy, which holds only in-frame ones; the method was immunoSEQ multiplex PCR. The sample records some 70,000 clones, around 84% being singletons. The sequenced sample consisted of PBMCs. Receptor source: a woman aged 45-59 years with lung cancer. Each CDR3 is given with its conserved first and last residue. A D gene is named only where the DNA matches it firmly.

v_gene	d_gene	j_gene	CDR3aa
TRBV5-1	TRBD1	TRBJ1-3	CASSFARTGTGNTIYF
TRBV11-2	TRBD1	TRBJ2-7	CASSLRDSSSYEQYF
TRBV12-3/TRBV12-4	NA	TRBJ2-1	CASSPTGTLVFF
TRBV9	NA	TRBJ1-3	CASSVAPDSFPGNTIYF
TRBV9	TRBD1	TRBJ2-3	CASSVVSLTGGDRADTQYF
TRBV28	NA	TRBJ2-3	CASSSYTDTQYF
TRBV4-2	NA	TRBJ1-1	CASREFGAANTEAFF
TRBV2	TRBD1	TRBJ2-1	CASSEGQGDNEQFF
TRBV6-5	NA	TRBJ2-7	CASIDRWTGSYEQYF
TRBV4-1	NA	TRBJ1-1	CASSPLGGDTEAFF
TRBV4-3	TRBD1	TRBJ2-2	CASSQVRTGDTGELFF
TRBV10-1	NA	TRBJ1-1	CASSESGRRAAAFF
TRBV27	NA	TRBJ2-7	CASSSGTFPPYEQYF
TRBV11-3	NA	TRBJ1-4	CANLLGEKLFF
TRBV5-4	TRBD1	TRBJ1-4	CASSSRDSTNEKLFF
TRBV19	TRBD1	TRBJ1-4	CASKTGTGNEKLFF
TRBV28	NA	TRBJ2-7	CASSGDSKVHEQYF
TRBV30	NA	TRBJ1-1	CAWTPVGYNTEAFF
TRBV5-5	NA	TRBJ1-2	CASSLSQGLYGYTF
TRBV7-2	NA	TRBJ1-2	CASSLARGDTYGYTF
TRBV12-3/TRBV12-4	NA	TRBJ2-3	CASRPGLYTQYF
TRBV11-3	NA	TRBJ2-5	CASSLGPDQETQYF
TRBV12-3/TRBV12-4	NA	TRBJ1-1	CASSPRTEREAFF
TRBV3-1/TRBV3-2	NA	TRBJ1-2	CASSQDSPGVGYTF
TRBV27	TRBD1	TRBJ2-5	CASSFGTGPWSQYF
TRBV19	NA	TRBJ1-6	CASMGSYNSPLHF
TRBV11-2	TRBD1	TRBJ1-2	CASSLVRGAPNYGYTF
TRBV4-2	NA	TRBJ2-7	CASSLQGSEQYF